The 8 T cell receptor beta chains below all came from one sample that was sequenced in a study of blood T cell repertoires in COVID-19. Method: immunoSEQ multiplex PCR; TCRdb's copy keeps in-frame clones and lacks some. The sample yields about 190,000 clones, around 91% seen once. Sequenced: peripheral blood. The receptors were gathered from a man between 50 and 59 years old with acute or convalescent COVID-19.

The CDR3 bases are TGTGCCAGCAGCGGGACTAGCGGCCCTTACAATGAGCAGTTCTTC. Translation gives CASSGTSGPYNEQFF. The gene calls are TRBV9 and TRBJ2-1, with 10 positions matching TRBD2. V shed 3 bases and J 4 bases; nucleotides not matched to a gene: 4. Germline CDR1 and CDR2: SGDLS and YYNGEE. The CDR3 length is 15 residues. The full variable domain, its missing parts supplied by reference TRBV9 and TRBJ2-1, is DSGVTQTPKHLITATGQRVTLRCSPRSGDLSVYWYQQSLDQGLQFLIQYYNGEERAKGNILERFSAQQFPDLHSELNLSSLELGDSALYFCASSGTSGPYNEQFFGPGTRLTVL.

This chain joins TRBV9 and TRBJ2-3; tentative D call: TRBD1 (6 bases). Deletions cut 4 bases from V and 6 bases from J, with 15 bases between. CDR3 length: 14 residues. Per germline, CDR1 SGDLS and CDR2 YYNGEE. As DNA, the CDR3 is TGTGCCAGCAGCATACAGGGCCGGGACGATACGCAGTATTTT. It yields the protein CASSIQGRDDTQYF.

The V and J genes are TRBV19 and TRBJ1-2, with a possible D match to TRBD1 (5 bases). This CDR3 comprises 13 residues. V gave up 3 bases and J gave up 8 bases, with 13 bases separating them. Germline-derived CDR1 and CDR2 are LNHDA and SQIVND (reference sequence). Here the CDR3 reads CASSIGGNRGYTF. The CDR3 DNA follows: TGTGCCAGTAGTATTGGGGGGAATCGGGGCTACACCTTC.

V is TRBV28 and J is TRBJ1-2; no firm D call. Per germline, CDR1 MDHEN and CDR2 SYDVKM. Trimming shortened V by 11 bases and J by 2 bases, and 18 bases separated the two germline ends. CDR3 size: 14 residues. CDR3 region: CAATGSGENYGYTF. For the CDR3, the DNA is TGTGCCGCCACGGGGTCCGGCGAGAACTATGGCTACACCTTC.

This chain joins TRBV6-2 or TRBV6-3 and TRBJ1-2; TRBD1 is a possible D gene (6 bases). CDR3 length: 15 residues. Trimming cost V 2 bases and J 6 bases, with 16 bases left between them. Germline V lookup: CDR1 MNHEY, CDR2 SVGEGT. The DNA of the CDR3 is TGTGCCAGCAGTTACGAGCAGGGACAACTAAATGGCTACACCTTC. Its translation: CASSYEQGQLNGYTF.

Remarks on this clone: The same CDR3 also results from other DNA sequences found in this sample. The chain is built from TRBV18 and TRBJ2-1; 7 bases fit TRBD1. CDR3 size: 13 residues. Germline V gives CDR1 KGHSH, CDR2 LQKENI. Trimming cost V 5 bases and J 3 bases; bases outside gene matches: 1. The CDR3 bases are TGTGCCAGCTCAAGGGACAGCTACAATGAGCAGTTCTTC. This sequence encodes CASSRDSYNEQFF.

This clone appeared once. This sequence joins TRBV4-1 and TRBJ2-1, with D possibly matching TRBD2 (5 bases). This CDR3 has 13 amino acids. CDR1 is MGHRA, CDR2 YSYEKL, per germline. With 1 base removed from V and 9 bases from J, the gap between germline ends came to 10 bases. CDR3 loop: CASSQVGEGEQFF. In DNA, the CDR3 is TGCGCCAGCAGCCAAGTAGGCGAGGGTGAGCAGTTCTTC.

CDR3 loop: CASSPERRQGGLFMEQYV. For the CDR3, the DNA is TGTGCCAGCAGCCCCGAACGGCGACAGGGTGGCCTTTTTATGGAGCAGTACGTC. This rearrangement joins TRBV7-8 to TRBJ2-7; TRBD1 matches at 7 bases. V gave up 5 bases and J gave up 7 bases; unmatched junction bases: 23. This CDR3 is built from 18 residues. Germline values: CDR1 SGHVS, CDR2 FQNEAQ.